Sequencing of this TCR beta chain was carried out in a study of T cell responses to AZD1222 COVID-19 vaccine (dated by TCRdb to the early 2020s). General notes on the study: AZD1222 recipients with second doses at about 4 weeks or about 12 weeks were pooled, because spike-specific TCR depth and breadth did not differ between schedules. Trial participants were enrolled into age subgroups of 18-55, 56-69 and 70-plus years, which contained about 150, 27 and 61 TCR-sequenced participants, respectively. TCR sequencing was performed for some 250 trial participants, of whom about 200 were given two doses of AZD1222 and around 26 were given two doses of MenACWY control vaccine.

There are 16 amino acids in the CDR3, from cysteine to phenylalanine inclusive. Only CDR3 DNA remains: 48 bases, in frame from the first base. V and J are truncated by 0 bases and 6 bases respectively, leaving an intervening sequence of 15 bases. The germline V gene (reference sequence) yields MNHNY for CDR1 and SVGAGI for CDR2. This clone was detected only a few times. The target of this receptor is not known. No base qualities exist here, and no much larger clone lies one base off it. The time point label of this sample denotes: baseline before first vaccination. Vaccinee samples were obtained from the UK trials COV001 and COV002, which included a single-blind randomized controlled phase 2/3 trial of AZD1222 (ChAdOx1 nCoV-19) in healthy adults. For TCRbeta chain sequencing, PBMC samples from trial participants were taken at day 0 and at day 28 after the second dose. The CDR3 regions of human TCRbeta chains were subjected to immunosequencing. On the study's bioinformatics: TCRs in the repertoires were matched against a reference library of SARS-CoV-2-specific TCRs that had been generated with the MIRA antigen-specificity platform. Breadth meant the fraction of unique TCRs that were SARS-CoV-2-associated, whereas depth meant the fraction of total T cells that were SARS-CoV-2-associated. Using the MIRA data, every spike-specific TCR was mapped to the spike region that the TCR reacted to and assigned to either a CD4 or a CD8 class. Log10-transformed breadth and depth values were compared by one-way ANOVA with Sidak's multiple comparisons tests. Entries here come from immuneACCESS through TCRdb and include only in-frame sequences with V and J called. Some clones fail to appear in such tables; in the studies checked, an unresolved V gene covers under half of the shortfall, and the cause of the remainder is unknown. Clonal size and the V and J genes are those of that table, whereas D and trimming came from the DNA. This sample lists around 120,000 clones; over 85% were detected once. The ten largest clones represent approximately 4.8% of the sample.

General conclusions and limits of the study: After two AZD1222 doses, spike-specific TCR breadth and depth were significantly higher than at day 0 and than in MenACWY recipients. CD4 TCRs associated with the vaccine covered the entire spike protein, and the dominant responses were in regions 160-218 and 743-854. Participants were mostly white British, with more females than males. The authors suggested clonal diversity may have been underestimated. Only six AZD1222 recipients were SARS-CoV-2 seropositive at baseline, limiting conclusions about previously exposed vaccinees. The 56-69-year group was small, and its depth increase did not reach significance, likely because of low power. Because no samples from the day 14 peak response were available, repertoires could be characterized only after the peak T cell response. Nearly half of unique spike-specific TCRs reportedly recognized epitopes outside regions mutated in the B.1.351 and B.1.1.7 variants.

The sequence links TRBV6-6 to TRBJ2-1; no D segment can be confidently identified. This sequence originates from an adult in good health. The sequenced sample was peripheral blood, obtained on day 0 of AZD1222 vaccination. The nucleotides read TGTGCCAGCAGTTACTCGATAGCTACTGGAAGCAATGAGCAGTTCTTC. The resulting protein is CASSYSIATGSNEQFF.